The source of this T cell receptor (beta chain) is a study of T-cell reconstitution after alpha-beta-depleted transplantation in children. Study-wide points: As was reported, about two months after transplant, alpha-beta T cells came from several hundred expanded graft clones. Newly made T cells mostly supplied T-cell counts and diversity one year after transplant. It was surviving recipient T cells and thymic progenitors that gave some patients high TCRbeta diversity at day 60.

V shed 5 bases and J 12 bases; nucleotides not matched to a gene: 10. Germline loops: CDR1 MDHEN, CDR2 SYDVKM. This CDR3 contains 13 residues. TCRbeta library preparation incorporated unique molecular identifiers. TCRdb processed the PCR reads anew with MiXCR; each CDR3 protein has one entry. The table has about 640,000 distinct CDR3 sequences, under 15% seen once. In this sample, this clonotype turned up a few times. No antigen is known for it. Sequenced material: PBMCs, mostly from graft donor cells, taken 360 days after TCRalphabeta/CD19-depleted stem cell transplant. The V and J genes are TRBV28 and TRBJ2-4, with 7 positions matching TRBD2. The clonotype was recovered from a male patient between 10 and 17 years old who had a stem cell transplant for acute myeloid leukemia, so the T cells may come from the graft donor. CDR3: CASSPGGPFHQYF. In nucleotides, the CDR3 is TGTGCCAGCAGTCCGGGGGGTCCCTTCCATCAGTACTTC.